This TCR beta chain is from a study of long-term antiretroviral therapy in people with HIV. Runs used v3.0 of the immunoSEQ assay and were done at survey level. The repertoire was sequenced with immunoSEQ multiplex PCR; TCRdb's copy has only in-frame clones and lacks some. The profile shows 35,000 to 45,000 clones, about 88% of them singletons. About this clone itself: The antigen remains undetermined.

Germline CDR1 and CDR2: ENHRY and SYGVKD. CDR3 length equals 13 residues. Trimming removed 6 bases from V and 4 bases from J, with 10 bases in between. Study observations and caveats: The study found that diversity rose after ART but stayed below transplant donor controls.

Sequences were derived from unsorted PBMCs, sampled just before starting antiretroviral therapy. The rearrangement links TRBV10-3 to TRBJ2-1; weak D call: TRBD1 (6 bases). This sequence was found in a woman younger than 35 with HIV. The CDR3 DNA reads as TGTGCCATCAGCAGGGACATTTACAATGAGCAGTTCTTC. Amino acid sequence: CAISRDIYNEQFF.